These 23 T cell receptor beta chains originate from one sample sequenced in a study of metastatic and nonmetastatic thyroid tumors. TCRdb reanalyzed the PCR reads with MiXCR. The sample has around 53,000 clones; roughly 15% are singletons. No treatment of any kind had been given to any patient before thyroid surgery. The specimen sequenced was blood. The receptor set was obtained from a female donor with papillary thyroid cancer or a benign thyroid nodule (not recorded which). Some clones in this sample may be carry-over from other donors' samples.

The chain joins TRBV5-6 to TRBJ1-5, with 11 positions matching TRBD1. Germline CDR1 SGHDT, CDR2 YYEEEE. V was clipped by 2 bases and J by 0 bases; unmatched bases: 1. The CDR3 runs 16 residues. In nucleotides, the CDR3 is TGTGCCAGCAGCTTAGGGACAGGGGGTAGCAATCAGCCCCAGCATTTT. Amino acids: CASSLGTGGSNQPQHF.

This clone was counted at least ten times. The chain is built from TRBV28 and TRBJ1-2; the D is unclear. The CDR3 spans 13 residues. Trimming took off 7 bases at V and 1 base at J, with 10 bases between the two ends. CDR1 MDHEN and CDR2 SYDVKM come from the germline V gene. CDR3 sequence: CASTLTVNYGYTF. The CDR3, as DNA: TGTGCCAGCACCCTAACAGTTAACTATGGCTACACCTTC.

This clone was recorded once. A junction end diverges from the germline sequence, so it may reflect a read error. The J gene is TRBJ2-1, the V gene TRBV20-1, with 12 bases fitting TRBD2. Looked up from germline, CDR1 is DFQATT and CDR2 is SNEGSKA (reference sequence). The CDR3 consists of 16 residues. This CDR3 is CSASTSGRRSYSEQFF. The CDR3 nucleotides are TGCAGTGCTAGTACTAGCGGGAGGAGATCCTACAGTGAGCAGTTCTTC.

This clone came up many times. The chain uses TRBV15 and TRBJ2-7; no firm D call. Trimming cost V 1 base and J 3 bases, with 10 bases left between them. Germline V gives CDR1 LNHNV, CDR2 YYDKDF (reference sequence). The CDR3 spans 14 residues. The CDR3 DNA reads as TGTGCCACCAGCAGAGTGGTTAGGGACTACGAGCAGTACTTC. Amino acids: CATSRVVRDYEQYF.

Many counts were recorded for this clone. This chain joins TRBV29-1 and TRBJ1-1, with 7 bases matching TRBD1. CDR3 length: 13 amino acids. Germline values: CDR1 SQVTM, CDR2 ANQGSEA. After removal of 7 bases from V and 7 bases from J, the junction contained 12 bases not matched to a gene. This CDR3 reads CSAFRGTASEAFF. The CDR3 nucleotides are TGCAGCGCCTTCAGGGGGACAGCAAGTGAAGCTTTCTTT.

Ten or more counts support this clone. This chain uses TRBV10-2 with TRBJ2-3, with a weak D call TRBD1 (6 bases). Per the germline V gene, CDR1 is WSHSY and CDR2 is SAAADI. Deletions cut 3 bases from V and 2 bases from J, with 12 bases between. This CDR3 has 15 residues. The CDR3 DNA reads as TGCGCCAGCAGTGATCCCCAGGGGCCCACAGATACGCAGTATTTT. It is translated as CASSDPQGPTDTQYF.

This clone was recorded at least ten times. The CDR3: CASSSQYTEAFF. The CDR3 region has the DNA TGTGCCAGCAGCTCCCAGTACACTGAAGCTTTCTTT. This rearrangement joins TRBV11-2 to TRBJ1-1, with unresolved D. Between the trimmed V and J ends, which lost 4 bases and 3 bases, there was a span of 6 bases. Germline V gene data show CDR1 as SGHAT and CDR2 as FQNNGV. CDR3 length: 12 residues.

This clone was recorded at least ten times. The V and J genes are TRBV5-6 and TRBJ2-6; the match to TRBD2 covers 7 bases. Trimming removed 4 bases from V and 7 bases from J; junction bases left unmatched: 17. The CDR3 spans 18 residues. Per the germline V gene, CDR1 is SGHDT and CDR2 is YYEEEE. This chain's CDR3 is CASSETFRREYIANVLTF. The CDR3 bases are TGTGCCAGCAGCGAAACCTTCCGGCGGGAGTACATAGCCAACGTCCTGACTTTC.

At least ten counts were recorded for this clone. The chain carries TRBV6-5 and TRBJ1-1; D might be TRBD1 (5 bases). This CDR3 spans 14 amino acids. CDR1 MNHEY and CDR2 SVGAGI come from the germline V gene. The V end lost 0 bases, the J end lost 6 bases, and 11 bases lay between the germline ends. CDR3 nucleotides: TGTGCCAGCAGTTACTCACCAGGGATGGCTGAAGCTTTCTTT. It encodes CASSYSPGMAEAFF.

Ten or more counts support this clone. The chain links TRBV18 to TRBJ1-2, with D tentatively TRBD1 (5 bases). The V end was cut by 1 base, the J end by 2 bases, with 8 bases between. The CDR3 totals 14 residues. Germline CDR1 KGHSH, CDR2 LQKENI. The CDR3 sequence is CASSPQGLNYGYTF. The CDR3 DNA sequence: TGTGCCAGCTCACCACAGGGGTTGAACTATGGCTACACCTTC.

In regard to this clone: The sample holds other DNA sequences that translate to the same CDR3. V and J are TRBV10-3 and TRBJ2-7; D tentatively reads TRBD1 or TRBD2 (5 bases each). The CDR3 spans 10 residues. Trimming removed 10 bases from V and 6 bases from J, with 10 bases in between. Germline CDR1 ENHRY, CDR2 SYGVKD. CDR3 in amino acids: CATRGVEQYF. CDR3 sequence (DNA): TGTGCCACACGGGGCGTCGAGCAGTACTTC.

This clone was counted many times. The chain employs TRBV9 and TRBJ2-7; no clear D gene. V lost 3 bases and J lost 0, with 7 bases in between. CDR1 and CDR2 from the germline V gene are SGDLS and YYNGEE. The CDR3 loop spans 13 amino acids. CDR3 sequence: CASSAPSSYEQYF. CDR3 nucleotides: TGTGCCAGCAGCGCTCCGAGCTCCTACGAGCAGTACTTC.

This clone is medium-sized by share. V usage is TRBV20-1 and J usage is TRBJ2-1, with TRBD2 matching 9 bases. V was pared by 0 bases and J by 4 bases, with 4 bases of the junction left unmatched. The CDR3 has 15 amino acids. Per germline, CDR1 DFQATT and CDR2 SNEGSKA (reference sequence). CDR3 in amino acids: CSARDRLAVYNEQFF. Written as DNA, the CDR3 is TGCAGTGCTAGAGATCGACTAGCGGTTTACAATGAGCAGTTCTTC.

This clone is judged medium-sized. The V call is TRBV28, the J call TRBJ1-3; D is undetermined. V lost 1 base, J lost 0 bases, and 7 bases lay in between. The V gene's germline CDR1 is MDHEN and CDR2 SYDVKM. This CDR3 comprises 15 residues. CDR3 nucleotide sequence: TGTGCCAGCAGTTTATTACGCCTCTCTGGAAACACCATATATTTT. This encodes CASSLLRLSGNTIYF.

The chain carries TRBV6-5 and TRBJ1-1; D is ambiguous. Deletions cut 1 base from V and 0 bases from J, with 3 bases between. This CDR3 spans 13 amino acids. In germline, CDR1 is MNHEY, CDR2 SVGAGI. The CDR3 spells CASSYFVNTEAFF. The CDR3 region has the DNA TGTGCCAGCAGTTACTTCGTGAACACTGAAGCTTTCTTT.

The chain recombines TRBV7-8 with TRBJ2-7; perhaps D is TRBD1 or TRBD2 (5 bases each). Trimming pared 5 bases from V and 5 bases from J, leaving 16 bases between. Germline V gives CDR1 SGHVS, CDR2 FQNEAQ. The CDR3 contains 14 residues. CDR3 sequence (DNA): TGTGCCAGCAGCCAGCGCAGGATGGGGGACGAGCAGTACTTC. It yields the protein CASSQRRMGDEQYF.

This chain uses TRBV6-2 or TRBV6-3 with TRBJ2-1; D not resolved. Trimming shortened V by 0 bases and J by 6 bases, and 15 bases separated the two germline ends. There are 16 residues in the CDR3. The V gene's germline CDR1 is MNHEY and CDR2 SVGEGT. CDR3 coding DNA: TGTGCCAGCAGTTACTCGGGTGAGTGTCCCGCCAATGAGCAGTTCTTC. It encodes CASSYSGECPANEQFF.

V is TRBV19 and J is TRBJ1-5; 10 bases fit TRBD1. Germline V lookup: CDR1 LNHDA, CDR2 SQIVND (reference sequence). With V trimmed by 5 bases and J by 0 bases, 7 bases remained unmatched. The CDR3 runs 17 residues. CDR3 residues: CASSPRTGGYSNQPQHF. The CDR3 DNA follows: TGTGCCAGTAGTCCTCGGACAGGGGGATATAGCAATCAGCCCCAGCATTTT.

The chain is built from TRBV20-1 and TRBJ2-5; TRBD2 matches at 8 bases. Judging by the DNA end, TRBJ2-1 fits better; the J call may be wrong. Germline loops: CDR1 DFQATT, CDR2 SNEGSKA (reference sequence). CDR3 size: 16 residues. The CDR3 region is CSARDHCGRPYNEQFF. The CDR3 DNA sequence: TGCAGTGCTAGAGATCATTGCGGGAGGCCCTACAATGAGCAGTTCTTC.

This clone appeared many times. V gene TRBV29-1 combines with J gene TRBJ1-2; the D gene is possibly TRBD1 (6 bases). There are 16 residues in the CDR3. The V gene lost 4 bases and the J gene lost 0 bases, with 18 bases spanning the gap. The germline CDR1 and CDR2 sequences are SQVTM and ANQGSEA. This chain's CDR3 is CSVGGAGRRSNYGYTF. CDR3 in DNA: TGCAGCGTTGGGGGGGCAGGACGAAGGTCTAACTATGGCTACACCTTC.

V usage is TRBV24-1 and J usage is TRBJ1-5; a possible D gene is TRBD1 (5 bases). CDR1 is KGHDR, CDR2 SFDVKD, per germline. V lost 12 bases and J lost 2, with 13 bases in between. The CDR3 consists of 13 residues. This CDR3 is CARGGRGNQPQHF. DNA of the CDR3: TGTGCCCGGGGGGGAAGGGGCAATCAGCCCCAGCATTTT.

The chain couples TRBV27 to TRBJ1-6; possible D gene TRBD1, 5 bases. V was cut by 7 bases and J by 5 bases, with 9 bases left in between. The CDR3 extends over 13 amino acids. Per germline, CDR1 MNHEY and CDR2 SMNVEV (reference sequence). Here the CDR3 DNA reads TGTGCCAGCACTTCGGGGCATAATTCACCCCTCCACTTT. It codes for CASTSGHNSPLHF.

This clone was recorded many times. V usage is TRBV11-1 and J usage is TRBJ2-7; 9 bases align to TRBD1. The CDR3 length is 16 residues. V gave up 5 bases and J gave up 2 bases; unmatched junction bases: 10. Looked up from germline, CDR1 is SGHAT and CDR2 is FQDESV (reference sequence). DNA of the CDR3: TGTGCCAGCAGCCAGGAGACGGGACAGGGAGCCTACGAGCAGTACTTC. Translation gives CASSQETGQGAYEQYF.